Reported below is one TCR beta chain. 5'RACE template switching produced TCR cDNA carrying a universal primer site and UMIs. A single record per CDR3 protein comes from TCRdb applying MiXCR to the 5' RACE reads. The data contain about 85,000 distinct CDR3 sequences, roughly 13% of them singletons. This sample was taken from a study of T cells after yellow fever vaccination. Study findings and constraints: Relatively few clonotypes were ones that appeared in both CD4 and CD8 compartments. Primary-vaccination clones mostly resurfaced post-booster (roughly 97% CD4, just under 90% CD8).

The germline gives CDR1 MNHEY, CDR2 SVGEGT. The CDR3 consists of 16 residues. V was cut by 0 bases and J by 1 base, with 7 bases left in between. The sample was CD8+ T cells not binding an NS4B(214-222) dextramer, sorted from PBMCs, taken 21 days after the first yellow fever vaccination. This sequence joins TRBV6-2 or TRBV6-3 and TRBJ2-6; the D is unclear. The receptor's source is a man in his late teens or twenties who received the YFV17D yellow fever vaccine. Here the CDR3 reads CASSYSTESGANVLTF. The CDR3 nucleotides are TGTGCCAGCAGTTACTCGACGGAGTCTGGGGCCAACGTCCTGACTTTC.